What follows is one T cell receptor (beta chain) and its context. Its antigen is unidentified. Some clones are missing from TCRdb's copy, which holds only in-frame ones; the method was immunoSEQ multiplex PCR. Among about 28,000 clones listed, around four fifths were seen once. The data stem from a study of OX40 agonist ivuxolimab in advanced cancers. As for the study in general: Dosing consisted of intravenous ivuxolimab at 0.01 to 10 mg/kg every 2 weeks.

The V and J ends lost 3 bases and 1 base, in that order; junction bases with no gene match: 19. The CDR3 contains 19 residues. CDR1 SQVTM and CDR2 ANQGSEA come from the germline V gene. Study observations and caveats: Among T cells, CD8+ cells averaged more expanded clones than CD4+ cells.

The TCR originated in an adult with an advanced solid tumor such as melanoma, head and neck, liver or kidney cancer. V is TRBV29-1 and J is TRBJ2-3; 7 bases match TRBD1. The sample in question was CD4+ or CD8+ T cells sorted from blood, obtained in a trial of the OX40 agonist ivuxolimab. The CDR3 reads CSVDKVGDSPTDGTDTQYF. CDR3 sequence (DNA): TGCAGCGTTGATAAAGTTGGGGACAGCCCAACGGATGGCACAGATACGCAGTATTTT.